This T cell receptor beta chain emerged from a study of blood T cell repertoires in COVID-19. Turning to the study itself: Sources were T cells, B-cell-depleted T cells, or PBMCs; the material itself was cDNA or gDNA.

Profiling relied on immunoSEQ multiplex PCR, and the TCRdb table lists in-frame clones only, not all of them. The repertoire has over 200,000 clones, 83% of them found once; the top ten carry 2% to 3%. Germline trimming cut 3 bases from V and 2 bases from J; bases unmatched to any gene: 7. The CDR3 sequence is 16 residues long. CDR1 and CDR2 from the germline V gene are SGHNT and YENEEA. The sequencing input was peripheral blood. This TCR came from a woman in her thirties or forties with active or convalescent COVID-19. This chain connects TRBV11-3 to TRBJ1-1; TRBD1 aligns across 9 bases. The CDR3 DNA reads as TGTGCCAGCAGCTTCCCCCCGGGACAGGGAAACACTGAAGCTTTCTTT. It translates to CASSFPPGQGNTEAFF.